Listed here are 7 T cell receptor beta chains from one sample, sequenced in a study of control samples from healthy donors and cancer patients. Data came from immunoSEQ multiplex PCR; TCRdb stores just in-frame clones and leaves some out. The top ten clones hold 3.5% to 4% of a sample with about 130,000 clones, about 94% of them seen once. Sequenced material: blood. These receptor sequences come from a man younger than 45 in good health.

This chain links TRBV6-4 with TRBJ1-6; no clear D. There are 13 residues in the CDR3. Germline CDR1 is MRHNA and CDR2 is SNTAGT. With 3 bases removed from V and 8 bases from J, the gap between germline ends came to 8 bases. The CDR3 sequence: CASSETEDSPLHF. The CDR3 region has the DNA TGTGCCAGCAGTGAAACGGAAGATTCACCCCTCCACTTT.

This sequence joins TRBV5-1 and TRBJ2-7, with D hard to call. The CDR3 has 13 residues. The germline CDR1 and CDR2 sequences are SGHRS and YFSETQ. Trimming removed 0 bases at V and 2 bases at J, with 6 bases between. Here the CDR3 reads CASSLGGTYEQYF. CDR3 DNA: TGCGCCAGCAGCTTGGGTGGGACCTACGAGCAGTACTTC.

This rearrangement joins TRBV29-1 to TRBJ1-5; D ambiguous. Per the germline V gene, CDR1 is SQVTM and CDR2 is ANQGSEA. Deletions cut 4 bases from V and 3 bases from J, with 10 bases between. This CDR3 comprises 13 residues. CDR3 coding DNA: TGCAGCGTTGTAAGTCAGCCCAATCAGCCCCAGCATTTT. Its translation is CSVVSQPNQPQHF.

V usage is TRBV5-1 and J usage is TRBJ2-7; D is possibly TRBD1 or TRBD2 (5 bases each). The V end lost 7 bases, the J end lost 6 bases, and 20 bases lay between the germline ends. Per germline, CDR1 SGHRS and CDR2 YFSETQ. The length of the CDR3 is 14 residues. DNA of the CDR3: TGCGCCAGCTCCCACGGGGACGCACTGCTCGAGCAGTACTTC. Amino acid sequence: CASSHGDALLEQYF.

This clone has a single count. The gene calls are TRBV7-2 and TRBJ2-1, with 9 bases aligning to TRBD2. V lost 1 base and J lost 0; bases outside the gene matches: 10. CDR3 size: 19 residues. Germline V gene lookup returns CDR1 SGHTA and CDR2 FQGNSA. The DNA of the CDR3 is TGTGCCAGCAGCTTAGTCGGGCTAGCGGGGTCTAGCTCCTACAATGAGCAGTTCTTC. Its translation is CASSLVGLAGSSSYNEQFF.

The chain uses TRBV29-1 and TRBJ2-7; no clear D. CDR1 and CDR2 from the germline V gene are SQVTM and ANQGSEA. Trimming left V 4 bases short and J 6 bases short, with 19 bases between. The CDR3 has 14 amino acids. The CDR3 loop reads CSVGVGYLTGEQYF. In DNA form, the CDR3 reads TGCAGCGTTGGCGTCGGATACCTAACGGGCGAGCAGTACTTC.

This clone was recorded only once. This chain connects TRBV5-1 to TRBJ2-2; D remains ambiguous. The V end lost 4 bases, the J end lost 0 bases, and 7 bases lay between the germline ends. This CDR3 has 14 residues. Germline values: CDR1 SGHRS, CDR2 YFSETQ. The CDR3 DNA reads TGCGCCAGCAGCCAAAGGACGAACACCGGGGAGCTGTTTTTT. This translates into CASSQRTNTGELFF.